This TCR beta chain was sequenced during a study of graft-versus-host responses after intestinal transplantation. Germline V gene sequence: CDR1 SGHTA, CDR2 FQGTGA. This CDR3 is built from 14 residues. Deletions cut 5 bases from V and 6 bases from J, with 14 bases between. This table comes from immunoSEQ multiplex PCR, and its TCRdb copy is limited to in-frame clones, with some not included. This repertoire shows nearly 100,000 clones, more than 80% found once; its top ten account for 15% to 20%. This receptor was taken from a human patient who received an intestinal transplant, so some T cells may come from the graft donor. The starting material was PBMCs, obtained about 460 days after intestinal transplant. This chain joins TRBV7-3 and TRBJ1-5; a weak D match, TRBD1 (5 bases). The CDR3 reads CASSLGRLTQPQHF. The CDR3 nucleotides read TGTGCCAGCAGCCTGGGGCGGTTAACTCAGCCCCAGCATTTT.